This T cell receptor beta chain comes out of a study of T cells expressing NK-cell markers. Study-wide findings and caveats: Whether expanded NKG2C-expressing T cell clones recognize HCMV is unknown. Four donors likewise had their CD3+CD56-NKG2C+ fraction led by these clonotypes.

In generating TCR beta cDNA, 5'RACE template switching with UMIs was used. TCRdb reprocessed the 5' RACE reads, keeping one entry per CDR3 protein, no DNA. Listed are around 470,000 distinct CDR3 sequences; under 1.5% falls within the top ten. On this clonotype itself: Its antigen is still unknown.

The clonotype was recovered from a woman in her forties or fifties in good health. Sequenced material: blood T cells: a sorted CD56 or NKG2C T cell subset, CD4+ or CD8+ T cells, or bulk PBMC T cells (not recorded which).

The CDR3 is CASSSTPEMVTTNEKLFF. The chain carries TRBV10-3 and TRBJ1-4; TCRdb outputs TRBD1, but without DNA this stays unchecked. Germline V gene lookup returns CDR1 ENHRY and CDR2 SYGVKD. The CDR3 has 18 amino acids.